One and the same sample provided the 13 T cell receptor beta chains below, sequenced in a study of human T cells and chemical hapten exposure. TCRdb analysed the RACE reads with MiXCR anew, one entry per CDR3 protein. Of roughly 69,000 distinct CDR3 sequences listed, 8% to 13% are singletons. Noted time point: patch test 3, about 24 weeks after DPC sensitization. The sample's treatment: therapeutic diphenylcyclopropenone sensitization with weekly scalp DPC. This sample comprised whole blood, obtained in connection with sensitization to the hapten diphenylcyclopropenone (DPC). The origin of the receptors is a woman under 40 with alopecia areata. Some clones in this sample may be carry-over from other donors' samples.

This clonotype was found many times. The chain joins TRBV29-1 to TRBJ2-7, with D possibly matching TRBD1 (6 bases). The CDR3 is 14 residues long. Trimming left V 4 bases short and J 7 bases short, with 20 bases between. Germline assignment: CDR1 SQVTM and CDR2 ANQGSEA. The CDR3 region has the DNA TGCAGCGTTGCTAAGACAGGTAGCTCGGGGGAGCAGTACTTC. Amino acid sequence: CSVAKTGSSGEQYF.

This sequence joins TRBV3-1 and TRBJ1-6; 7 positions match TRBD1. The germline V gene encodes CDR1 LGHDT and CDR2 YNNKEL (reference sequence). Losses at the gene ends were 0 bases for V and 9 bases for J; bases not matched to a gene: 2. The CDR3 is made up of 14 amino acids. CDR3 DNA: TGTGCCAGCAGCCAAGATGGGACAGCTTCACCCCTCCACTTT. Its protein is CASSQDGTASPLHF.

This clonotype showed up just a few times. The chain is built from TRBV7-2 and TRBJ2-6; D is undetermined. The CDR3 runs to 14 residues. V was trimmed by 4 bases and J by 0 bases, leaving 4 bases between them. Germline V lookup: CDR1 SGHTA, CDR2 FQGNSA. The DNA for the CDR3 is TGTGCCAGCAGCTCGGGCTCTGGGGCCAACGTCCTGACTTTC. Its protein product is CASSSGSGANVLTF.

In its sample, this clonotype was seen a few times. The rearrangement uses TRBV4-1 and TRBJ1-6; tentative D call: TRBD1 (5 bases). CDR1 MGHRA and CDR2 YSYEKL come from the germline V gene. CDR3 length: 17 amino acids. Trimming took 3 bases from V and 9 from J, leaving 21 bases between them. DNA for the CDR3: TGCGCCAGCAGCCAGGAAGAGGCACAGGCACTGGTTTCACCCCTCCACTTT. Translated: CASSQEEAQALVSPLHF.

In its sample, this clonotype was seen a few times. V usage is TRBV11-2 and J usage is TRBJ2-5; D gene ambiguous. Looked up from germline, CDR1 is SGHAT and CDR2 is FQNNGV. CDR3 length equals 12 residues. V was trimmed by 5 bases and J by 1 base, leaving 5 bases between them. Here the CDR3 reads CASSGTQETQYF. CDR3 bases: TGTGCCAGCAGCGGAACCCAAGAGACCCAGTACTTC.

Only a few counts were recorded for this clonotype. CDR3: CASTGTGRVQPQHF. As DNA, the CDR3 is TGTGCCAGCACCGGGACAGGGAGGGTACAGCCCCAGCATTTT. This sequence joins TRBV12-3 or TRBV12-4 and TRBJ1-5; 9 bases match TRBD1. This CDR3 is built from 14 residues. Unmatched junction bases numbered 8, after V lost 7 bases and J lost 7 bases.

This sequence joins TRBV7-6 and TRBJ2-2, with 7 bases identical to TRBD2. This CDR3 has 14 amino acids. V lost 4 bases, J lost 7 bases, and 6 bases stayed unmatched. Germline CDR1 and CDR2: SGHVS and FNYEAQ. The CDR3 coding sequence is TGTGCCAGCAGCTCCGGACTAGTCCACGGGGAGCTGTTTTTT. Its translation is CASSSGLVHGELFF.

This clonotype was found many times. J is TRBJ1-2 and V is TRBV18; D unclear. The germline gives CDR1 KGHSH, CDR2 LQKENI. CDR3 length: 12 residues. Trimming pared 2 bases from V and 6 bases from J, leaving 7 bases between. The CDR3 spells CASSPAVDGYTF. The CDR3 coding sequence is TGTGCCAGCTCACCAGCCGTGGATGGCTACACCTTC.

This clonotype was seen many times. The chain combines TRBV3-1 with TRBJ1-6, with 7 bases matching TRBD1. Looked up from germline, CDR1 is LGHDT and CDR2 is YNNKEL (reference sequence). V lost 2 bases and J lost 5; bases outside the gene matches: 3. The CDR3 has 15 residues. The CDR3 DNA follows: TGTGCCAGCAGCCAAAACACAGGGGATAATTCACCCCTCCACTTT. It yields the protein CASSQNTGDNSPLHF.

This clonotype was picked up a small number of times. The chain links TRBV4-3 to TRBJ2-2, with a possible D match to TRBD1 (6 bases). Trimming took off 0 bases at V and 2 bases at J, with 10 bases between the two ends. The CDR3 totals 16 residues. Germline V gene data show CDR1 as LGHNA and CDR2 as YSLEER. CDR3 residues: CASSQDRGGNTGELFF. In DNA form, the CDR3 reads TGCGCCAGCAGCCAAGATAGAGGGGGTAACACCGGGGAGCTGTTTTTT.

The chain carries TRBV4-1 and TRBJ2-5, with D tentatively TRBD2 (6 bases). CDR1 and CDR2 (germline): MGHRA, YSYEKL. Between the trimmed V and J ends, which lost 1 base and 1 base, there was a span of 10 bases. The CDR3 extends over 15 amino acids. The CDR3 loop reads CASSQAGVTQETQYF. The DNA for the CDR3 is TGCGCCAGCAGCCAAGCGGGGGTCACCCAAGAGACCCAGTACTTC.

The chain joins TRBV4-2 to TRBJ2-3, with TRBD2 matching over 11 bases. V lost 5 bases and J lost 0; bases outside the gene matches: 7. This CDR3 is 17 amino acids long. The germline CDR1 and CDR2 sequences are LGHNA and YNFKEQ. DNA for the CDR3: TGTGCCAGCAGCTATCAGACTAGCGGGGAAAGCACAGATACGCAGTATTTT. It codes for CASSYQTSGESTDTQYF.

The sample holds a few counts of this clonotype. J is TRBJ2-5 and V is TRBV2; tentatively, D is TRBD2 (6 bases). Between the trimmed V and J ends, which lost 7 bases and 4 bases, there was a span of 13 bases. Germline V CDR1 and CDR2: SNHLY, FYNNEI. CDR3 length: 13 amino acids. This CDR3 is CASIRSAGETQYF. CDR3 coding DNA: TGTGCCAGCATAAGATCAGCGGGAGAGACCCAGTACTTC. The variable domain in full, with the rest retrieved from reference TRBV2 and TRBJ2-5, is EPEVTQTPSHQVTQMGQEVILRCVPISNHLYFYWYRQILGQKVEFLVSFYNNEISEKSEIFDDQFSVERPDGSNFTLKIRSTKLEDSAMYFCASIRSAGETQYFGPGTRLLVL.